This TCR beta chain derives from a study of post-analysis software for immune sequencing data. This clonotype was observed a few times. Its antigen is not known. TCR beta libraries were prepared from cDNA with unique molecular identifiers. The source material, about 0.9 to 11 million T cells, gave rise to about 460,000 cDNA molecules. TCRdb reprocessed the PCR reads via MiXCR and lists one record per CDR3 protein. There are hundreds of thousands of distinct CDR3 sequences in the sample; approximately 30% occur only once, and around 0.56% lies in the top ten. In germline, CDR1 is MNHEY, CDR2 SMNVEV (reference sequence). V was clipped by 8 bases and J by 2 bases, with 7 bases between them. CDR3 size: 11 residues. Broader study findings: With F measure, samples from one preparation batch clustered together strongly. Relative to controls, patients had 4 or 5 TRBV segments at higher frequency, with TRBV5-6, TRBV5-1 and TRBV20-1 among these. Controls' normalized Chao1 diversity significantly exceeded that of multiple sclerosis patients.

This TCR was sampled from a girl aged 10-17 years with multiple sclerosis. This sequence joins TRBV27 and TRBJ2-7; no clear D. The material sequenced was blood. The CDR3 coding sequence is TGTGCCAGCGGACGGGCCTACGAGCAGTACTTC. Translated, it gives CASGRAYEQYF.